These T cell receptor beta chains were read from a single sample in a study of blood T cells in healthy people across ages. Each CDR3 protein gets one entry after TCRdb re-called the 5' RACE reads with MiXCR. The sample holds 760,000 or so distinct CDR3 sequences; approximately 25% are singletons and the top ten take more than 8%. This same sample was also part of a study on T cells of mothers and their children.

Sequencing used blood. The receptor set was obtained from a boy between 5 and 17 years old in good health. Each CDR3 is given with its conserved first and last residue. Size is stated for part of the rows, as once, few or many counts, or as a class when the clone is expanded.

J gene: -; V gene: TRBV12-5; clone size: once; CDR3 length: 14; CDR3 protein: CASAQRGFGETQYF
J gene: TRBJ1-1; V gene: TRBV5-5; clone size: -; CDR3 length: 15; CDR3 protein: CASSLRRHQDTEAFF
J gene: TRBJ1-2; V gene: TRBV5-5; clone size: -; CDR3 length: 15; CDR3 protein: CASSFYAGSNYGYTF
J gene: TRBJ2-3; V gene: TRBV6-1; clone size: -; CDR3 length: 16; CDR3 protein: CASSPPSGTSTDTRYF
J gene: -; V gene: TRBV6-2/TRBV6-3; clone size: -; CDR3 length: 15; CDR3 protein: CASSYSGGIYNEQFF
J gene: TRBJ1-5; V gene: TRBV5-1; clone size: -; CDR3 length: 15; CDR3 protein: CASSLGDRSIQPQHF
J gene: TRBJ2-1; V gene: TRBV5-1; clone size: -; CDR3 length: 17; CDR3 protein: CASSLGRSQGPYNEQFF
J gene: TRBJ2-1; V gene: TRBV6-2/TRBV6-3; clone size: -; CDR3 length: 16; CDR3 protein: CASSARDNVPYNEQFF
J gene: TRBJ2-1; V gene: TRBV20-1; clone size: -; CDR3 length: 15; CDR3 protein: CSAIGGARSYNEQFF
J gene: TRBJ2-7; V gene: TRBV27; clone size: -; CDR3 length: 15; CDR3 protein: CASSPLAGVYSEQYF
J gene: TRBJ2-3; V gene: TRBV20-1; clone size: medium-sized; CDR3 length: 17; CDR3 protein: CSARSASGIGGTDTQYF
J gene: TRBJ1-1; V gene: TRBV9; clone size: -; CDR3 length: 15; CDR3 protein: CASSVDGGRETEAFF
J gene: TRBJ1-3; V gene: TRBV12-3/TRBV12-4; clone size: -; CDR3 length: 14; CDR3 protein: CASEIGTTGNTIYF
J gene: TRBJ2-1; V gene: TRBV29-1; clone size: -; CDR3 length: 15; CDR3 protein: CSVPLGLSSYNEQFF
J gene: TRBJ1-4; V gene: TRBV29-1; clone size: few; CDR3 length: 13; CDR3 protein: CSVQGTTNEKLFF
J gene: TRBJ2-5; V gene: TRBV11-2; clone size: many; CDR3 length: 13; CDR3 protein: CASSMTVQETQYF
J gene: TRBJ2-5; V gene: TRBV7-9; clone size: -; CDR3 length: 16; CDR3 protein: CASSGGDRGEQETQYF
J gene: TRBJ2-1; V gene: TRBV12-3/TRBV12-4; clone size: -; CDR3 length: 15; CDR3 protein: CASTTRRGGYNEQFF
J gene: TRBJ1-1; V gene: TRBV29-1; clone size: -; CDR3 length: 13; CDR3 protein: CSAGRLMNTEAFF
J gene: TRBJ2-7; V gene: TRBV5-6; clone size: -; CDR3 length: 13; CDR3 protein: CASSDRIPYEQYF
J gene: TRBJ2-4; V gene: TRBV29-1; clone size: few; CDR3 length: 18; CDR3 protein: CSVGGWGLVGAAKNIQYF
J gene: TRBJ2-1; V gene: TRBV7-3; clone size: few; CDR3 length: 15; CDR3 protein: CASSRDRGNVNEQFF
J gene: TRBJ1-2; V gene: TRBV28; clone size: once; CDR3 length: 15; CDR3 protein: CASSLTGSAIYGYTF
J gene: -; V gene: TRBV7-3; clone size: -; CDR3 length: 14; CDR3 protein: CASSPSAGGYEQYF
J gene: TRBJ1-5; V gene: TRBV7-3; clone size: many; CDR3 length: 13; CDR3 protein: CASSLDGNQPQHF
J gene: TRBJ2-7; V gene: TRBV29-1; clone size: -; CDR3 length: 13; CDR3 protein: CSVPGQGDYEQYF
J gene: TRBJ2-1; V gene: TRBV7-2; clone size: -; CDR3 length: 13; CDR3 protein: CASRGRGGNEQFF
J gene: TRBJ1-1; V gene: TRBV18; clone size: few; CDR3 length: 15; CDR3 protein: CASSPRTVMNTEAFF
J gene: TRBJ2-3; V gene: TRBV7-6; clone size: -; CDR3 length: 15; CDR3 protein: CASSSGVGNTDTQYF
J gene: TRBJ2-1; V gene: TRBV29-1; clone size: -; CDR3 length: 14; CDR3 protein: CSVEGTSVGNEQFF
J gene: TRBJ2-1; V gene: TRBV11-3; clone size: few; CDR3 length: 13; CDR3 protein: CASSLRPDNEQFF
J gene: -; V gene: TRBV27; clone size: few; CDR3 length: 15; CDR3 protein: CASSLLAGDWDEQYF
J gene: TRBJ2-7; V gene: TRBV13; clone size: -; CDR3 length: 16; CDR3 protein: CASSSLLGQTAYEQYF
J gene: TRBJ2-1; V gene: TRBV11-3; clone size: few; CDR3 length: 18; CDR3 protein: CASSLDYVKEGSYNEQFF
J gene: TRBJ2-7; V gene: TRBV6-2/TRBV6-3; clone size: -; CDR3 length: 14; CDR3 protein: CASSQPGGWYEQYF
J gene: TRBJ2-1; V gene: TRBV4-1; clone size: -; CDR3 length: 14; CDR3 protein: CASSHLGESAEQFF
J gene: TRBJ2-5; V gene: TRBV5-1; clone size: -; CDR3 length: 14; CDR3 protein: CTSSLMGQEETQYF
J gene: TRBJ2-5; V gene: TRBV29-1; clone size: few; CDR3 length: 12; CDR3 protein: CSVVLEGETQYF
J gene: TRBJ1-6; V gene: TRBV14; clone size: few; CDR3 length: 12; CDR3 protein: CASSQEGSPLHF
J gene: TRBJ2-5; V gene: TRBV4-3; clone size: -; CDR3 length: 21; CDR3 protein: CASSQDPDLPWGEMVQETQYF
J gene: TRBJ2-5; V gene: TRBV6-6; clone size: -; CDR3 length: 14; CDR3 protein: CASLLSGVGETQYF
J gene: TRBJ1-4; V gene: TRBV15; clone size: once; CDR3 length: 16; CDR3 protein: CATSRAPGDGVEKLFF
J gene: TRBJ2-5; V gene: TRBV7-6; clone size: -; CDR3 length: 16; CDR3 protein: CASTWSWASAQETQYF
J gene: TRBJ1-4; V gene: TRBV25-1; clone size: -; CDR3 length: 15; CDR3 protein: CASSPEGRANEKLFF